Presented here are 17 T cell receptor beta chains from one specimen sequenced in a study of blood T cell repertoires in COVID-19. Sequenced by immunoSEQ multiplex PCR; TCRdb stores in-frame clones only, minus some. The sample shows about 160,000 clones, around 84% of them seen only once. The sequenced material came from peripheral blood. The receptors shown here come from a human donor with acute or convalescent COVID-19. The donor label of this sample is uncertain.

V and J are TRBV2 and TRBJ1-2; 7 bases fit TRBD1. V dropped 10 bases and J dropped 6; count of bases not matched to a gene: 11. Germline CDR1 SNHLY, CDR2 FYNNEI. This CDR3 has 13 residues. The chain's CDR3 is CANDGARGDGYTF. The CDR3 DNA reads TGTGCCAATGATGGGGCCAGGGGGGATGGCTACACCTTC. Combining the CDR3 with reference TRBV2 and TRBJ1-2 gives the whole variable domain EPEVTQTPSHQVTQMGQEVILRCVPISNHLYFYWYRQILGQKVEFLVSFYNNEISEKSEIFDDQFSVERPDGSNFTLKIRSTKLEDSAMYFCANDGARGDGYTFGSGTRLTVV.

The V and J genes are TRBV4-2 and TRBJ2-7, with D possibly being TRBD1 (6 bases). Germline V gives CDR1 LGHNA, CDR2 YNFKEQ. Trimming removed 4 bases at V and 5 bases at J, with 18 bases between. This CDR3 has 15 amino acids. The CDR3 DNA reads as TGTGCCAGCAGCCGCAGGGGCCAACGTCAGGACGAGCAGTACTTC. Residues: CASSRRGQRQDEQYF.

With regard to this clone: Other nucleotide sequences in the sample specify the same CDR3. Here the CDR3 DNA reads TGTGCCAGCAGCCCACGGGCAGGGGCGAACACCGGGGAGCTGTTTTTT. Protein: CASSPRAGANTGELFF. The rearrangement joins TRBV11-2 to TRBJ2-2, with TRBD1 as a possible D gene (6 bases). Germline V gives CDR1 SGHAT, CDR2 FQNNGV. This CDR3 is 16 amino acids long. Trimming pared 5 bases from V and 0 bases from J, leaving 13 bases between.

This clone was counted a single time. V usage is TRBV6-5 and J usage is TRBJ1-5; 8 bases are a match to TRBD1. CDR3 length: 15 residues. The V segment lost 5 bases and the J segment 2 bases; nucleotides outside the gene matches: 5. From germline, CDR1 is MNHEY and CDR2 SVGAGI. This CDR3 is CASSLDRGRNQPQHF. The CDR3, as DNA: TGTGCCAGCAGTCTTGACAGGGGCCGCAATCAGCCCCAGCATTTT.

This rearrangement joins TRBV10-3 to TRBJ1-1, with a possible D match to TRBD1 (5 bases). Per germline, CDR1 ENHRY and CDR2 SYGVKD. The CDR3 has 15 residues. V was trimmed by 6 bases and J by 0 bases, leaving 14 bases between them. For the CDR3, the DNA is TGTGCCATCAGACAGGAAGGGAAAATGAACACTGAAGCTTTCTTT. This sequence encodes CAIRQEGKMNTEAFF.

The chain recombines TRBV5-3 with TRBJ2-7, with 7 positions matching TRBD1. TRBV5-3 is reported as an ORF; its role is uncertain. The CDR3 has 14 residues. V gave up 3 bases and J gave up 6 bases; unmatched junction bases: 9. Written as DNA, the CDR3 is TGTGCCAGAAGCTCGAAAGACAGGGTGCGCGAGCAGTACTTC. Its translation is CARSSKDRVREQYF.

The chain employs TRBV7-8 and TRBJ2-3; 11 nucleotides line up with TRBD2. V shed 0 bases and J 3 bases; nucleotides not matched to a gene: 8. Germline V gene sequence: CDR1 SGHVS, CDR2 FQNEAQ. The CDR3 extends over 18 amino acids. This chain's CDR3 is CASSLARTSGSRTDTQYF. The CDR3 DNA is TGTGCCAGCAGCTTAGCCCGGACTAGCGGGTCGAGGACAGATACGCAGTATTTT.

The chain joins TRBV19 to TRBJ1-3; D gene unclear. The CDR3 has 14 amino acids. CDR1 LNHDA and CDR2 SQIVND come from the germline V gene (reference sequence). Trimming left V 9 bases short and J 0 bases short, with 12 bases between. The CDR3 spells CASRFLSSGNTIYF. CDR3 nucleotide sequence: TGTGCCAGCCGATTTCTAAGCTCTGGAAACACCATATATTTT. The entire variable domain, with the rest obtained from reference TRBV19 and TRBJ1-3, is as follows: DGGITQSPKYLFRKEGQNVTLSCEQNLNHDAMYWYRQDPGQGLRLIYYSQIVNDFQKGDIAEGYSVSREKKESFPLTVTSAQKNPTAFYLCASRFLSSGNTIYFGEGSWLTVV.

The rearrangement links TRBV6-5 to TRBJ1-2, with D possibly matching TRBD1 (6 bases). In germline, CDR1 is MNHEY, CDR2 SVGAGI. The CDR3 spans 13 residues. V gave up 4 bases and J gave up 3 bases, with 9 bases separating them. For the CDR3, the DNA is TGTGCCAGCAGTTTACAGGGCCACTATGGCTACACCTTC. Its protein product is CASSLQGHYGYTF.

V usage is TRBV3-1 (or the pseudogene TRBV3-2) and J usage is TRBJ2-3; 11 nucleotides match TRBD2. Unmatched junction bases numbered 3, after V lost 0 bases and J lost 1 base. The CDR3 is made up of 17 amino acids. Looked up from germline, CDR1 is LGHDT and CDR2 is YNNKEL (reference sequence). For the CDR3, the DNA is TGTGCCAGCAGCCAAGATGTACTAGCGGGGGGCACAGATACGCAGTATTTT. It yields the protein CASSQDVLAGGTDTQYF.

DNA of the CDR3: TGTGCCAGCAGTCGTCCCGGGACTAGCGGGGGGGCCGGGGAGCTGTTTTTT. It specifies CASSRPGTSGGAGELFF. The genes are TRBV2 and TRBJ2-2; 16 positions match TRBD2. CDR1 is SNHLY, CDR2 FYNNEI, per germline. There are 17 residues in the CDR3. V lost 5 bases to trimming and J lost 6 bases; unmatched junction nucleotides: 6. Together with reference TRBV2 and TRBJ2-2, the CDR3 gives the full variable domain: EPEVTQTPSHQVTQMGQEVILRCVPISNHLYFYWYRQILGQKVEFLVSFYNNEISEKSEIFDDQFSVERPDGSNFTLKIRSTKLEDSAMYFCASSRPGTSGGAGELFFGEGSRLTVL.

Written as DNA, the CDR3 is TGCAGCGTTGCATCGGGGACAGGGGGAGAGACCCAGTACTTC. Amino acid sequence: CSVASGTGGETQYF. This chain links TRBV29-1 with TRBJ2-5, with 11 bases matching TRBD1. Trimming cost V 4 bases and J 4 bases; bases outside gene matches: 5. This CDR3 spans 14 amino acids. The germline V gene encodes CDR1 SQVTM and CDR2 ANQGSEA.

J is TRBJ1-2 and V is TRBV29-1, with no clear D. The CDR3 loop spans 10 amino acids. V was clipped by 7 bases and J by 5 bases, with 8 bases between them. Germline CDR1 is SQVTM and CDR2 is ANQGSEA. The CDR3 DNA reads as TGCAGCGCCGGGGAGTATGGCTACACCTTC. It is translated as CSAGEYGYTF.

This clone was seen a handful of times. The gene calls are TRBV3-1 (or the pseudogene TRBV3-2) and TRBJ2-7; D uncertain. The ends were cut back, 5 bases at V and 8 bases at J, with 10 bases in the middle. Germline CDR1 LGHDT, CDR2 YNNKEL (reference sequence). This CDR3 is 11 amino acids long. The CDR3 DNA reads TGTGCCAGCAGCACACAGTGTAAGCAGTACTTC. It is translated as CASSTQCKQYF.

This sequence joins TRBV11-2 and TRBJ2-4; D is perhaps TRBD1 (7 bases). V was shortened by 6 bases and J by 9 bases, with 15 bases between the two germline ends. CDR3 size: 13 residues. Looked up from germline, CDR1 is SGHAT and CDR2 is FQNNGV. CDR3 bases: TGTGCCAGCAGTCAACGGCAGGGGGGCATTCAGTACTTC. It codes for CASSQRQGGIQYF.

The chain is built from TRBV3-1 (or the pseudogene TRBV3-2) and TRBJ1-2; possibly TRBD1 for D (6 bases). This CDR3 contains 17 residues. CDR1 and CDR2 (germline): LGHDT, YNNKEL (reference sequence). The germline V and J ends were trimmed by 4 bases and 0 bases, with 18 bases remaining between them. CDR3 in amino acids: CASSPRGGSLANYGYTF. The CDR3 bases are TGTGCCAGCAGCCCTAGGGGGGGAAGTCTGGCTAACTATGGCTACACCTTC.

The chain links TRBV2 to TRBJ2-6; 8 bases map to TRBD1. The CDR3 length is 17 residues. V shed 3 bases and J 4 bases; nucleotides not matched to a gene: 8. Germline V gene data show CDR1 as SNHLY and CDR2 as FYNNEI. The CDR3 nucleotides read TGTGCCAGCAGTGAGATGGGACAGGCCTTCGGGGCCAACGTCCTGACTTTC. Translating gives CASSEMGQAFGANVLTF.